The 10 T cell receptor beta chains presented below share a single source sample, sequenced in a study of T cell responses to AZD1222 COVID-19 vaccine. Data came from immunoSEQ multiplex PCR; TCRdb stores just in-frame clones and leaves some out. The table lists around 78,000 clones, roughly 90% of them singletons. Specimen: peripheral blood, collected on day 0 of AZD1222 vaccination. The receptors come from an adult in good health.

The chain has TRBV5-1 and TRBJ2-2; 9 nucleotides align to TRBD1. This CDR3 contains 17 residues. The V gene's germline CDR1 is SGHRS and CDR2 YFSETQ. J lost 5 bases, V lost 5 bases, and 13 bases had no gene match. The CDR3 nucleotides are TGCGCCAGCAGGAAACAGGGGGCCACACCTTCGACCGGGGAGCTGTTTTTT. Its protein is CASRKQGATPSTGELFF. Using reference TRBV5-1 and TRBJ2-2 for the parts outside the CDR3, the full variable domain is KAGVTQTPRYLIKTRGQQVTLSCSPISGHRSVSWYQQTPGQGLQFLFEYFSETQRNKGNFPGRFSGRQFSNSRSEMNVSTLELGDSALYLCASRKQGATPSTGELFFGEGSRLTVL.

The chain joins TRBV5-1 to TRBJ1-2; the match to TRBD1 covers 9 bases. The germline V gene encodes CDR1 SGHRS and CDR2 YFSETQ. The CDR3 consists of 14 residues. Trimming removed 4 bases from V and 2 bases from J; junction bases left unmatched: 3. Written as DNA, the CDR3 is TGCGCCAGCAGCGCAACAGGGGGCAACTATGGCTACACCTTC. Its translation: CASSATGGNYGYTF. The variable domain in full, with the rest retrieved from reference TRBV5-1 and TRBJ1-2, is KAGVTQTPRYLIKTRGQQVTLSCSPISGHRSVSWYQQTPGQGLQFLFEYFSETQRNKGNFPGRFSGRQFSNSRSEMNVSTLELGDSALYLCASSATGGNYGYTFGSGTRLTVV.

The chain is built from TRBV6-4 and TRBJ2-1; a weak D match, TRBD2 (6 bases). V shed 8 bases and J shed 0 bases, with 14 bases lying between them. This CDR3 is 15 amino acids long. Germline CDR1 is MRHNA and CDR2 is SNTAGT. In DNA form, the CDR3 reads TGTGCCAGCCGAGCTAGCGAAAGCTCCTACAATGAGCAGTTCTTC. Translation: CASRASESSYNEQFF.

V gene TRBV18 combines with J gene TRBJ1-1; D is uncertain. V lost 2 bases to trimming and J lost 1 base, with 5 bases between them. Looked up from germline, CDR1 is KGHSH and CDR2 is LQKENI. The length of the CDR3 is 13 residues. The CDR3 bases are TGTGCCAGCTCACCAGAGGGGAACACTGAAGCTTTCTTT. Its translation: CASSPEGNTEAFF.

V and J are TRBV6-5 and TRBJ1-4; 10 bases agree with TRBD1. J was trimmed by 7 bases and V by 7 bases; bases with no gene match: 6. Germline CDR1 MNHEY, CDR2 SVGAGI. This CDR3 spans 14 amino acids. CDR3 sequence (DNA): TGTGCCAGCACTCCGGGACAGGGGAGTGAAAAACTGTTTTTT. It yields the protein CASTPGQGSEKLFF.

The rearrangement joins TRBV25-1 to TRBJ1-1; D possibly corresponds to TRBD1 (5 bases). Trimming left V 2 bases short and J 0 bases short, with 10 bases between. The CDR3 is 15 residues long. Germline CDR1 MGHDK, CDR2 SYGVNS. CDR3 in amino acids: CASSERKGMNTEAFF. In nucleotides, the CDR3 is TGTGCCAGCAGTGAACGTAAGGGGATGAACACTGAAGCTTTCTTT. The variable domain in full, completed from reference TRBV25-1 and TRBJ1-1, reads EADIYQTPRYLVIGTGKKITLECSQTMGHDKMYWYQQDPGMELHLIHYSYGVNSTEKGDLSSESTVSRIRTEHFPLTLESARPSHTSQYLCASSERKGMNTEAFFGQGTRLTVV.

This clone was seen just once. This chain uses TRBV21-1 with TRBJ1-2; TRBD1, the table's D call, lacks a check against the DNA. TRBV21-1 is a documented pseudogene. This CDR3 region has 13 residues. Written as DNA, the CDR3 is TGTGCCAGCAGCCTGAGACAGGGTGGTGGCTACACCTTC. As protein: CASSLRQGGGYTF.

The chain links TRBV6-5 to TRBJ2-7, with D possibly matching TRBD2 (6 bases). V was pared by 5 bases and J by 3 bases, with 14 bases between. From germline, CDR1 is MNHEY and CDR2 SVGAGI. The CDR3 totals 14 residues. DNA of the CDR3: TGTGCCAGCAGTCGGGACGGAGGGAGCTACGAGCAGTACTTC. Its translation is CASSRDGGSYEQYF.

This rearrangement joins TRBV7-9 to TRBJ2-7; 10 bases are shared with TRBD2. After removal of 5 bases from V and 0 bases from J, the junction contained 7 bases not matched to a gene. The V gene's germline CDR1 is SEHNR and CDR2 FQNEAQ (reference sequence). This CDR3 contains 16 residues. This CDR3 is CASSQSGRALSYEQYF. The CDR3, as DNA: TGTGCCAGCAGCCAGAGCGGGAGGGCCCTCTCCTACGAGCAGTACTTC.

V and J are TRBV2 and TRBJ1-5; maybe TRBD1 (6 bases). V lost 9 bases, J lost 6 bases, and 12 bases lay in between. Germline CDR1 SNHLY, CDR2 FYNNEI. The CDR3 totals 12 residues. CDR3 loop: CASHRAGQPQHF. DNA for the CDR3: TGTGCCAGTCACAGGGCGGGTCAGCCCCAGCATTTT.